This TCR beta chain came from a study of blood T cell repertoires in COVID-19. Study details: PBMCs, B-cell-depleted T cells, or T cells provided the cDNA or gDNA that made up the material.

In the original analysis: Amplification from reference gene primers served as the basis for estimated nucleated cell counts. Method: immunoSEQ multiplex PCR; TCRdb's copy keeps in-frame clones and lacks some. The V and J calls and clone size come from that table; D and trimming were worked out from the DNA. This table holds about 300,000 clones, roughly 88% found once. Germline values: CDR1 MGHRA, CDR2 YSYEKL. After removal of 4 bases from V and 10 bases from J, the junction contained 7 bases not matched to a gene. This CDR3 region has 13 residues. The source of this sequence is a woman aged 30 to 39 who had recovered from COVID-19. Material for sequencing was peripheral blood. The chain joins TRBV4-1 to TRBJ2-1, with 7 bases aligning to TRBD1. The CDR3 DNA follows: TGCGCCAGCAGCCTTAAACAGGGGCACGAGCAGTTCTTC. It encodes CASSLKQGHEQFF.